The 31 T cell receptor beta chains in this list originate from one sample, sequenced in a study of blood T cell repertoires in COVID-19. Sequencing used immunoSEQ multiplex PCR; TCRdb keeps in-frame clones, though not all of them. The sample holds hundreds of thousands of clones, about 86% seen once. Source material: peripheral blood. These receptors originate from a woman between 50 and 59 years old with acute or convalescent COVID-19.

J is TRBJ1-2 and V is TRBV9, with TRBD1 as a possible D gene (5 bases). The V and J ends lost 3 bases and 3 bases respectively, with 18 bases between them. The CDR3 totals 16 residues. CDR1 is SGDLS, CDR2 YYNGEE, per germline. DNA for the CDR3: TGTGCCAGCAGCGGCGGGACTCCAAAGGGGCACTATGGCTACACCTTC. Translating it yields CASSGGTPKGHYGYTF.

The V call is TRBV6-1, the J call TRBJ1-2, with 8 bases identical to TRBD1. V lost 3 bases and J lost 2; bases outside the gene matches: 2. This CDR3 spans 14 amino acids. Germline V gives CDR1 MNHNS, CDR2 SASEGT. The CDR3 region has the DNA TGTGCCAGCAGTGAGCAGGGGGCGAACTATGGCTACACCTTC. Translated, it gives CASSEQGANYGYTF.

V and J are TRBV7-9 and TRBJ1-1, with D perhaps matching TRBD1 (5 bases). V lost 4 bases, J lost 1 base, and 10 bases lay in between. The CDR3 consists of 14 residues. Germline-derived CDR1 and CDR2 are SEHNR and FQNEAQ (reference sequence). The CDR3 is CASSSTGSNTEAFF. The CDR3 DNA reads TGTGCCAGCAGCTCTACAGGTTCGAACACTGAAGCTTTCTTT.

This chain joins TRBV6-1 and TRBJ1-5; a possible D gene is TRBD1 (6 bases). CDR1 is MNHNS and CDR2 is SASEGT in the germline V gene. The germline V and J ends were trimmed by 3 bases and 7 bases, with 16 bases remaining between them. This CDR3 has 15 amino acids. CDR3 protein: CASSEGSTGRQPQHF. The DNA of the CDR3 is TGTGCCAGCAGTGAGGGGAGCACAGGGAGACAGCCCCAGCATTTT.

This rearrangement joins TRBV2 to TRBJ1-5; D not certain. The germline V and J ends were trimmed by 3 bases and 3 bases, with 9 bases remaining between them. Germline V gene data show CDR1 as SNHLY and CDR2 as FYNNEI. There are 14 residues in the CDR3. The CDR3 region is CASSDLDYNQPQHF. For the CDR3, the DNA is TGTGCCAGCAGTGATTTGGACTACAATCAGCCCCAGCATTTT.

The rearrangement joins TRBV5-1 to TRBJ2-3; 7 nucleotides align to TRBD1. In germline, CDR1 is SGHRS, CDR2 YFSETQ. V was pared by 4 bases and J by 0 bases, with 8 bases of the junction left unmatched. The CDR3 loop spans 16 amino acids. Here the CDR3 reads CASSASGTASTDTQYF. The CDR3 bases are TGCGCCAGCAGCGCATCCGGGACAGCTAGCACAGATACGCAGTATTTT.

V gene TRBV4-1 combines with J gene TRBJ2-1; D perhaps matches TRBD1 (5 bases). CDR1 is MGHRA, CDR2 YSYEKL, per germline. Trimming cost V 0 bases and J 6 bases, with 12 bases left between them. The CDR3 totals 15 residues. The CDR3 region is CASSQESGSVNEQFF. CDR3 bases: TGCGCCAGCAGCCAAGAGTCAGGGTCAGTCAATGAGCAGTTCTTC.

For this clone: In the same sample, other DNA sequences code for this CDR3. The chain combines TRBV11-3 with TRBJ2-7, with 11 bases that match TRBD1. There are 14 residues in the CDR3. The V and J ends lost 3 bases and 3 bases, in that order; junction bases with no gene match: 1. Germline-derived CDR1 and CDR2 are SGHNT and YENEEA. The CDR3 DNA reads as TGTGCCAGCAGCTTGGGACAGGGGGGCTACGAGCAGTACTTC. Translating it yields CASSLGQGGYEQYF.

The V and J genes are TRBV6-2 or TRBV6-3 and TRBJ2-2; D ambiguous. Trimming took off 2 bases at V and 7 bases at J, with 8 bases between the two ends. The CDR3 length is 13 residues. Germline CDR1 reads MNHEY; CDR2 reads SVGEGT. The CDR3 loop reads CASSYVVSGELFF. Here the CDR3 DNA reads TGTGCCAGCAGTTACGTAGTTAGCGGGGAGCTGTTTTTT.

The V and J genes are TRBV27 and TRBJ1-1; 9 bases line up with TRBD1. CDR3 length: 15 residues. V dropped 7 bases and J dropped 0; count of bases not matched to a gene: 6. Germline loops: CDR1 MNHEY, CDR2 SMNVEV (reference sequence). Here the CDR3 reads CASKEGQGMNTEAFF. The CDR3 nucleotides are TGTGCCAGCAAGGAAGGACAGGGGATGAACACTGAAGCTTTCTTT.

The CDR3: CASSEVGARTQPQHF. The CDR3 region has the DNA TGTGCCAGCAGTGAAGTGGGGGCAAGGACTCAGCCCCAGCATTTT. The chain employs TRBV6-1 and TRBJ1-5; D is possibly TRBD1 (6 bases). The germline V and J ends were trimmed by 1 base and 6 bases, with 13 bases remaining between them. CDR3 length: 15 residues. The germline gives CDR1 MNHNS, CDR2 SASEGT.

CDR3: CASSLSGGEEQYF. The CDR3 DNA is TGTGCCAGCAGTTTATCGGGGGGGGAAGAGCAGTACTTC. The rearrangement uses TRBV28 and TRBJ2-7; 8 nucleotides align to TRBD2. The CDR3 extends over 13 amino acids. V was clipped by 1 base and J by 7 bases; unmatched bases: 3. Germline CDR1 MDHEN, CDR2 SYDVKM.

Points on this clone: A much larger clonotype is one base distant, so this may be a read error. Other nucleotide sequences from this sample produce the same CDR3. This chain connects TRBV5-1 to TRBJ2-2, with TRBD1 matching 7 bases. The CDR3 is 15 amino acids. Germline CDR1 reads SGHRS; CDR2 reads YFSETQ. V trimming: 3 bases; J trimming: 1 base; junction bases outside the gene matches: 3. Here the CDR3 reads CASSSGQLNTGELFF. As DNA, the CDR3 is TGCGCCAGCAGCTCGGGACAGCTGAACACCGGGGAGCTGTTTTTT.

The CDR3 is CASSQSKGQGGRQPQHF. The CDR3, as DNA: TGTGCCAGCAGCCAAAGTAAGGGACAGGGAGGCCGTCAGCCCCAGCATTTT. The chain is built from TRBV3-1 (or the pseudogene TRBV3-2) and TRBJ1-5, with TRBD1 matching 9 bases. This CDR3 spans 17 amino acids. Germline V gene data show CDR1 as LGHDT and CDR2 as YNNKEL (reference sequence). The ends lost 2 bases at V and 6 bases at J; junction bases unmatched: 11.

This chain links TRBV5-4 with TRBJ1-1; 9 nucleotides align to TRBD1. The CDR3 spans 15 residues. V lost 4 bases and J lost 5; bases outside the gene matches: 9. CDR1 is SGHNT and CDR2 is YYREEE in the germline V gene (reference sequence). CDR3 sequence: CASSPGQGRETEAFF. As DNA, the CDR3 is TGTGCCAGCAGCCCCGGACAGGGGAGAGAGACTGAAGCTTTCTTT.

The CDR3 DNA reads TGTGCCTGGAGAAGAGCCGGGACAGGGACCTACGAGCAGTACTTC. Protein product: CAWRRAGTGTYEQYF. V is TRBV30 and J is TRBJ2-7; 9 bases match TRBD1. The CDR3 totals 15 residues. J gave up 2 bases and V 3 bases, and 8 bases lay outside the gene matches. Germline V gene sequence: CDR1 GTSNPN, CDR2 SVGIG (reference sequence).

V gene TRBV11-2 combines with J gene TRBJ1-1, with 8 bases aligning to TRBD1. Germline CDR1 and CDR2: SGHAT and FQNNGV. The J segment lost 2 bases and the V segment lost 0 bases, leaving 11 bases of the junction unmatched. The CDR3 runs 18 residues. The CDR3 sequence is CASSLDPRDRTRNTEAFF. In nucleotides, the CDR3 is TGTGCCAGCAGCTTAGATCCCCGGGACAGGACCCGTAACACTGAAGCTTTCTTT.

The J gene is TRBJ2-1, the V gene TRBV3-1 (or the pseudogene TRBV3-2); perhaps TRBD1 as D (5 bases). The V end lost 4 bases, the J end lost 9 bases, and 13 bases lay between the germline ends. Per the germline V gene, CDR1 is LGHDT and CDR2 is YNNKEL (reference sequence). CDR3 length: 13 residues. CDR3 residues: CASSPPPGCEQFF. CDR3 DNA: TGTGCCAGCAGCCCCCCCCCAGGGTGTGAGCAGTTCTTC.

This chain uses TRBV2 with TRBJ2-7; D remains ambiguous. This CDR3 is built from 14 residues. V was trimmed by 2 bases and J by 2 bases, leaving 10 bases between them. Germline-derived CDR1 and CDR2 are SNHLY and FYNNEI. CDR3 loop: CASSEKQSPYEQYF. CDR3 DNA: TGTGCCAGCAGTGAAAAACAGTCCCCCTACGAGCAGTACTTC.

The rearrangement uses TRBV19 and TRBJ2-1, with a possible D match to TRBD1 (6 bases). CDR3 length: 17 amino acids. Germline V gene sequence: CDR1 LNHDA, CDR2 SQIVND (reference sequence). V was cut by 5 bases and J by 1 base, with 18 bases left in between. Here the CDR3 reads CASSEGRGPVSYNEQFF. The CDR3 bases are TGTGCCAGTAGTGAGGGCAGGGGACCCGTTTCCTACAATGAGCAGTTCTTC.

This clone turned up a few times. The gene calls are TRBV14 and TRBJ1-1; D uncertain. V dropped 4 bases and J dropped 1 base, with 16 bases sitting between them. The CDR3 totals 16 residues. Germline values: CDR1 SGHDN, CDR2 FVKESK. The CDR3 bases are TGTGCCAGCAGCCGATGGGTGGGTGGAGAGAACACTGAAGCTTTCTTT. As protein: CASSRWVGGENTEAFF.

The chain employs TRBV5-1 and TRBJ2-1; TRBD1 agrees at 11 bases. The CDR3 has 15 amino acids. The J segment lost 6 bases and the V segment lost 3 bases, leaving 5 bases of the junction unmatched. Germline CDR1 SGHRS, CDR2 YFSETQ. CDR3 in DNA: TGCGCCAGCAGCTACCGGACAGGGGGCTTCAATGAGCAGTTCTTC. Amino acids: CASSYRTGGFNEQFF. Drawing the rest from reference TRBV5-1 and TRBJ2-1, the complete variable domain is KAGVTQTPRYLIKTRGQQVTLSCSPISGHRSVSWYQQTPGQGLQFLFEYFSETQRNKGNFPGRFSGRQFSNSRSEMNVSTLELGDSALYLCASSYRTGGFNEQFFGPGTRLTVL.

The chain links TRBV19 to TRBJ2-2; 8 positions agree with TRBD1. Germline lookup yields CDR1 LNHDA and CDR2 SQIVND (reference sequence). After removal of 7 bases from V and 3 bases from J, the junction contained 4 bases not matched to a gene. CDR3 length equals 14 residues. DNA of the CDR3: TGTGCCAGTATCAGGGGGCCCGACACCGGGGAGCTGTTTTTT. Its translation is CASIRGPDTGELFF.

The chain recombines TRBV13 with TRBJ2-7; 12 nucleotides line up with TRBD2. Germline CDR1 PRHDT, CDR2 FYEKMQ (reference sequence). With V trimmed by 5 bases and J by 7 bases, 12 bases remained unmatched. The CDR3 totals 16 residues. CDR3 protein: CASSLGTSGPFWEQYF. The CDR3, as DNA: TGTGCCAGCAGCCTTGGGACTAGCGGGCCTTTCTGGGAGCAGTACTTC.

This clone was counted a single time. The J gene is TRBJ2-7, the V gene TRBV19, with D possibly TRBD2 on 5 matching bases. Germline values: CDR1 LNHDA, CDR2 SQIVND (reference sequence). The CDR3 has 13 amino acids. The germline V and J ends were trimmed by 4 bases and 0 bases, with 7 bases remaining between them. The chain's CDR3 is CASSRESSYEQYF. Here the CDR3 DNA reads TGTGCCAGTAGTAGGGAGTCCTCCTACGAGCAGTACTTC.

V gene TRBV5-1 combines with J gene TRBJ2-1, with 8 bases matching TRBD2. This CDR3 has 14 residues. Germline CDR1 and CDR2: SGHRS and YFSETQ. Losses at the gene ends were 10 bases for V and 8 bases for J; bases not matched to a gene: 14. CDR3 in DNA: TGCGCCGCCTCTAAAGGTAGCGGGACCGATGAGCAGTTCTTC. Translation gives CAASKGSGTDEQFF.

The genes are TRBV5-4 and TRBJ2-1, with 9 bases identical to TRBD2. The CDR3 contains 15 residues. The germline V gene encodes CDR1 SGHNT and CDR2 YYREEE (reference sequence). Losses at the gene ends were 0 bases for V and 7 bases for J; bases not matched to a gene: 5. The CDR3 loop reads CASSLGTAGGNEQFF. Written as DNA, the CDR3 is TGTGCCAGCAGCTTGGGTACAGCGGGAGGAAATGAGCAGTTCTTC.

The gene calls are TRBV19 and TRBJ2-7; D is perhaps TRBD1 (6 bases). The V and J ends lost 6 bases and 0 bases respectively, with 12 bases between them. CDR3 length: 14 residues. The V gene's germline CDR1 is LNHDA and CDR2 SQIVND (reference sequence). CDR3 region: CASSKQGGSYEQYF. The CDR3 DNA is TGTGCCAGTAGCAAACAGGGCGGCTCCTACGAGCAGTACTTC.

V is TRBV7-9 and J is TRBJ2-1, with 14 positions matching TRBD2. The CDR3 has 18 amino acids. Trimming removed 5 bases from V and 8 bases from J; junction bases left unmatched: 14. The germline V gene has CDR1 SEHNR and CDR2 FQNEAQ (reference sequence). CDR3 residues: CASSLQVGLAGGSHEQFF. The DNA of the CDR3 is TGTGCCAGCAGCCTGCAAGTTGGACTAGCGGGAGGTTCCCATGAGCAGTTCTTC.

The chain carries TRBV24-1 and TRBJ2-3, with 10 bases lining up with TRBD2. The germline gives CDR1 KGHDR, CDR2 SFDVKD. Losses at the gene ends were 5 bases for V and 2 bases for J; bases not matched to a gene: 12. This CDR3 contains 18 residues. CDR3 residues: CATSGASGSGRDTDTQYF. CDR3 in DNA: TGTGCCACCAGTGGGGCTAGCGGGAGCGGTCGGGACACAGATACGCAGTATTTT.

The rearrangement links TRBV10-2 to TRBJ1-2, with TRBD1 matching 8 bases. Germline CDR1 is WSHSY and CDR2 is SAAADI. J was trimmed by 3 bases and V by 8 bases; bases with no gene match: 8. The CDR3 has 14 amino acids. In DNA form, the CDR3 reads TGCGCCAGCCGAAGAGGACAGGGAGACTATGGCTACACCTTC. Translated, it gives CASRRGQGDYGYTF.